The clone carrying this T cell receptor (beta chain) was detected only a few times. As yet, its antigen is unknown. The V gene's germline CDR1 is SQVTM and CDR2 ANQGSEA. The CDR3 spans 12 residues. The ends were cut back, 5 bases at V and 0 bases at J, with 8 bases in the middle. The data were obtained in a study of CD8+ T cells in alopecia areata. Overall study findings and caveats: Numerous expanded lesional clones remained in scalp and blood during tofacitinib.

cDNA reverse transcribed from extracted RNA served as the sequencing template. Sequencing was performed with immunoSEQ multiplex PCR; in TCRdb, only in-frame clones are kept and a portion is missing. The repertoire holds 150,000 to 200,000 clones, 60% seen once, with approximately 1% in the top ten. Treatment of the sample: oral pan-JAK inhibitor, 5-10 mg twice daily. The sequence derives from a human donor with alopecia areata. Sequencing used CD4+ T cells sorted from blood, obtained at week 24, from a patient treated with tofacitinib. The chain carries TRBV29-1 and TRBJ2-7; possibly TRBD2 for D (6 bases). The CDR3 reads CSVFGSSYEQYF. CDR3 DNA: TGCAGCGTTTTCGGGAGCTCCTACGAGCAGTACTTC.